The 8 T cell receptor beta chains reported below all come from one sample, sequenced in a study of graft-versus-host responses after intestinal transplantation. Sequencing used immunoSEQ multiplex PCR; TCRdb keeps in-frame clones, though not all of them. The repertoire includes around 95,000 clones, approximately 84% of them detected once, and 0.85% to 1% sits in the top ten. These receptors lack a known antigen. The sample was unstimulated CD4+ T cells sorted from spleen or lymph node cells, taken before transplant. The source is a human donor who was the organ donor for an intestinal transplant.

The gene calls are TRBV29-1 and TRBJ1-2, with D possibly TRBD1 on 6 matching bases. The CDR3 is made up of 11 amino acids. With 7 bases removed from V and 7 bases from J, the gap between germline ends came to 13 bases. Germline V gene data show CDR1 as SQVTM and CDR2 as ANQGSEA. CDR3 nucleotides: TGCAGCGGTACAGGGCCCGGTGGCTACACCTTC. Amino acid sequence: CSGTGPGGYTF.

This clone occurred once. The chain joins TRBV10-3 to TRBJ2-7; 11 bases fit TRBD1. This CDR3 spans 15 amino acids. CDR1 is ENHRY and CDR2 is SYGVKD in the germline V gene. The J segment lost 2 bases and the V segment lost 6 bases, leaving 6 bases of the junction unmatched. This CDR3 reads CAIRGTGGATYEQYF. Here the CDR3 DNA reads TGTGCCATCAGGGGGACAGGGGGAGCCACCTACGAGCAGTACTTC.

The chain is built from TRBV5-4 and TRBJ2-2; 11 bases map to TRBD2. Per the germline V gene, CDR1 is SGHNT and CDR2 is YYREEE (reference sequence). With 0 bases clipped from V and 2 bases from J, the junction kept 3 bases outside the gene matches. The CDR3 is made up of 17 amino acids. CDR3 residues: CASSLEGLAANTGELFF. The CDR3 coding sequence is TGTGCCAGCAGCTTGGAGGGACTAGCGGCAAACACCGGGGAGCTGTTTTTT.

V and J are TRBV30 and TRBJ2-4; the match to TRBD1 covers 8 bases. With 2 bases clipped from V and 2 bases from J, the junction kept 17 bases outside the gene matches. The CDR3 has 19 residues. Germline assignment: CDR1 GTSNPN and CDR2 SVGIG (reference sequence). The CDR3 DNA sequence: TGTGCCTGGAGTTTCGCTTTCGGGGGCAGGGGGCCATCCAAAAACATTCAGTACTTC. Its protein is CAWSFAFGGRGPSKNIQYF.

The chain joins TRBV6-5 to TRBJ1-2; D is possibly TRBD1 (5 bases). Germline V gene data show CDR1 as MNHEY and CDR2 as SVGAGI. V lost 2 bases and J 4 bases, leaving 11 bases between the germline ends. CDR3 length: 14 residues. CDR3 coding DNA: TGTGCCAGCAGTTACAAAGGGGACTCCTATGGCTACACCTTC. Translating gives CASSYKGDSYGYTF.

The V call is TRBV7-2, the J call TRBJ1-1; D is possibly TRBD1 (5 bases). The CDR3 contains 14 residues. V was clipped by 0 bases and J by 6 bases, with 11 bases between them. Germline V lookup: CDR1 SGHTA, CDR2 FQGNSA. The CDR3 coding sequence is TGTGCCAGCAGCTTAGCGGGGGAGACCGCTGAAGCTTTCTTT. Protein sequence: CASSLAGETAEAFF.

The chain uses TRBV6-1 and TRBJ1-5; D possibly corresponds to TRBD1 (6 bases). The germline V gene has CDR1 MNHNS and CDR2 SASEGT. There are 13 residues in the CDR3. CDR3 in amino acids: CAGARENNQPQHF. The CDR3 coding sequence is TGTGCGGGGGCCAGGGAGAACAATCAGCCCCAGCATTTT.

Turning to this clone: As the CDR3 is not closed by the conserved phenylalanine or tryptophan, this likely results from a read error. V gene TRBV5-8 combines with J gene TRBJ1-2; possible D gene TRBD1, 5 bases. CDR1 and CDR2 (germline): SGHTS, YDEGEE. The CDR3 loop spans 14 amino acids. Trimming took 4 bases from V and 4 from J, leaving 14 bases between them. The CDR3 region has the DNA TGTGCCAGCAGCCGAACCAGGGCTGGCTATGGCTACACCGTC. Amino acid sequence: CASSRTRAGYGYTV.